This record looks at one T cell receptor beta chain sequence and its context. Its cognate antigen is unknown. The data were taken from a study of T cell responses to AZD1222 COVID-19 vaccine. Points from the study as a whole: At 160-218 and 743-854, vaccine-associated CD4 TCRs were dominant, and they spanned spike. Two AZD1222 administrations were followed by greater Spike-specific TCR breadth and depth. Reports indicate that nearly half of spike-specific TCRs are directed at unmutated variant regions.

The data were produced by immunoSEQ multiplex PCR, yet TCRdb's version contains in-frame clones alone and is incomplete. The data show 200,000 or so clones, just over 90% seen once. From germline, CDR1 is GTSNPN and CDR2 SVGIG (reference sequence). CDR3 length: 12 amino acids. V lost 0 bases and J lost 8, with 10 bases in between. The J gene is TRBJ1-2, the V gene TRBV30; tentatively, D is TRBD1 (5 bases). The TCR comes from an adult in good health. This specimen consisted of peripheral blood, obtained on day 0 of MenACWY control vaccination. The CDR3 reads CAWSVPQGGYTF. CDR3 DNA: TGTGCCTGGAGTGTACCGCAGGGCGGCTACACCTTC.